This T cell receptor (beta chain) was obtained from a study of a mutant IDH1 vaccine in newly diagnosed glioma. Across the whole study: The initiation of vaccination occurred 4-6 weeks after radiotherapy alone, or with temozolomide cycles. Former treatment meant radiotherapy, temozolomide, or both; the majority had gotten both.

The V gene lost 4 bases and the J gene lost 6 bases, with 14 bases spanning the gap. CDR3 size: 13 residues. In germline, CDR1 is SQVTM, CDR2 ANQGSEA. Specified time point: week 35, safety follow-up. One vaccine dose held 300 ug of mutant IDH1 20-mer peptide and came with topical imiquimod. Clones were read by immunoSEQ multiplex PCR, and TCRdb kept only the in-frame ones, dropping some. The sample holds around 52,000 clones, 60% to 85% seen once. About this clone itself: Its matching antigen is unknown.

The sequenced sample was PBMCs, obtained from a glioma patient whose treatment included an IDH1 peptide vaccine. This TCR derives from a man aged 35 to 55 with glioma. V is TRBV29-1 and J is TRBJ2-3; either TRBD1 or TRBD2 may supply D (5 bases each). The CDR3 nucleotides read TGCAGCGTTGGTATTGGGGGAAGGGATACGCAGTATTTT. It specifies CSVGIGGRDTQYF.